The 6 T cell receptor beta chains given below trace back to one sample, sequenced in a study of blood T cells in healthy people across ages. A sample-barcoded 5' primer and a J-beta primer mix were used in a second PCR of roughly 6 to 11 cycles. TCRdb reprocessed the 5' RACE reads via MiXCR and lists one record per CDR3 protein. Of hundreds of thousands of distinct CDR3 sequences listed, 20% to 30% were seen once; the top ten hold 9.4%. These data also featured in a second study, about T cells of mothers and their children.

The sample comprised blood. The receptors come from a boy between 10 and 17 years old in good health.

This clonotype was detected only a few times. V is TRBV7-3 and J is TRBJ2-3; D is undetermined. V lost 4 bases and J 6 bases, leaving 11 bases between the germline ends. CDR3 size: 13 residues. CDR1 is SGHTA and CDR2 is FQGTGA in the germline V gene. The CDR3 nucleotides read TGTGCCAGCAGCTCATCTCTGGCCGATACGCAGTATTTT. Its translation: CASSSSLADTQYF.

The chain combines TRBV15 with TRBJ1-1; D might be TRBD1 (6 bases). The V gene's germline CDR1 is LNHNV and CDR2 YYDKDF (reference sequence). This CDR3 region has 14 residues. V was clipped by 6 bases and J by 8 bases, with 19 bases between them. This chain's CDR3 is CATRQDSQHPEAFF. CDR3 sequence (DNA): TGTGCCACCAGACAGGACAGTCAGCATCCCGAAGCTTTCTTT.

In its sample, this clonotype was seen a few times. The chain has TRBV7-9 and TRBJ2-5; TRBD2 aligns across 10 bases. Germline-derived CDR1 and CDR2 are SEHNR and FQNEAQ (reference sequence). The V segment lost 5 bases and the J segment 5 bases; nucleotides outside the gene matches: 2. The CDR3 consists of 13 residues. This CDR3 is CASSASGSETQYF. DNA of the CDR3: TGTGCCAGCAGCGCTAGCGGGAGTGAGACCCAGTACTTC.

The chain is built from TRBV29-1 and TRBJ2-5, with 8 bases aligning to TRBD2. With the DNA end fitting TRBJ2-1 better, the J assignment may be wrong. The CDR3 is 14 residues long. Germline CDR1 and CDR2: SQVTM and ANQGSEA. Written as DNA, the CDR3 is TGCAGCGTTGAAGCCTTAGCGGGACCCCGTGAGCAGTTCTTC. It specifies CSVEALAGPREQFF.

This clonotype was counted between two and nine times. The V call is TRBV12-3 or TRBV12-4, the J call TRBJ1-2, with D uncertain. V gave up 5 bases and J gave up 6 bases, with 10 bases separating them. The length of the CDR3 is 12 residues. As DNA, the CDR3 is TGTGCCAGCAGTCCCACCCGTCATGGCTACACCTTC. This translates into CASSPTRHGYTF.

V is TRBV19 and J is TRBJ2-5; D possibly corresponds to TRBD1 (5 bases). Trimming left V 3 bases short and J 3 bases short, with 17 bases between. CDR1 LNHDA and CDR2 SQIVND come from the germline V gene (reference sequence). The CDR3 covers 16 residues. The CDR3 bases are TGTGCCAGTAGTATCACGTTGGGCGACAGTAAAGAGACCCAGTACTTC. Translated: CASSITLGDSKETQYF.